This entry concerns a single T cell receptor beta chain. Its antigen is not known. Using immunoSEQ multiplex PCR, the repertoire was profiled, and TCRdb retains in-frame clones only, with some absent. The sample gives 100,000 or so clones, approximately 93% of which show up once; approximately 0.2% is in the top ten. The sample originates from a study of OX40 agonist ivuxolimab in advanced cancers. Study information: It was ivuxolimab, an agonistic anti-OX40 (CD134) antibody, that patients were treated with. Melanoma, hepatocellular carcinoma, head and neck or renal cell cancer occurred in dose-escalation patients. Partial responses were achieved by three patients, one with hepatocellular carcinoma and two with cutaneous melanoma.

This CDR3 is built from 12 residues. Trimming pared 5 bases from V and 8 bases from J, leaving 12 bases between. Germline V CDR1 and CDR2: SEHNR, FQNEAQ (reference sequence). Study-wide results and caveats: Expanded clones were, on average, more numerous among CD8+ T cells than CD4+.

The sequences come from CD4+ or CD8+ T cells sorted from blood, collected in a trial of the OX40 agonist ivuxolimab. This sequence joins TRBV7-9 and TRBJ1-2; D is perhaps TRBD1 (5 bases). The clonotype comes from an adult with an advanced solid tumor such as melanoma, head and neck, liver or kidney cancer. The CDR3 loop reads CASSTTVEGYTF. The CDR3 bases are TGTGCCAGCAGCACGACAGTGGAGGGCTACACCTTC.